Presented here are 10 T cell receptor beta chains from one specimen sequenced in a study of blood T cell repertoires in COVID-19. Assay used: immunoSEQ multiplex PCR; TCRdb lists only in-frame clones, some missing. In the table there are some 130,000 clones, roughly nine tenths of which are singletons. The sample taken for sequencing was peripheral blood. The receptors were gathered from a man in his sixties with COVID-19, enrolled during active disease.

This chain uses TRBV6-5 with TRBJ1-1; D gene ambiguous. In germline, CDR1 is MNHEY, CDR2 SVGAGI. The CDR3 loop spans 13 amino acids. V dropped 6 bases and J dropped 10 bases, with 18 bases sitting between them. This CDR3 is CASSRGAEVGAFF. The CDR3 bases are TGTGCCAGCAGCCGTGGAGCCGAGGTGGGAGCTTTCTTT.

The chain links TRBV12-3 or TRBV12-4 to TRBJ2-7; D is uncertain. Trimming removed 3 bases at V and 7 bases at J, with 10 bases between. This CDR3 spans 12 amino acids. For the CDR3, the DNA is TGTGCCAGCAGTTTGAGAAACGTGGAGCAGTACTTC. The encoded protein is CASSLRNVEQYF.

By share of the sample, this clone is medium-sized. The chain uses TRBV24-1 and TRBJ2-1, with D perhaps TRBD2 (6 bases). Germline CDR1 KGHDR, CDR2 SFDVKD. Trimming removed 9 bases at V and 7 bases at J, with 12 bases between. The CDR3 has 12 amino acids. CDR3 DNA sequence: TGTGCCACCGGTCTAGCGACGAATGAGCAGTTCTTC. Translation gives CATGLATNEQFF.

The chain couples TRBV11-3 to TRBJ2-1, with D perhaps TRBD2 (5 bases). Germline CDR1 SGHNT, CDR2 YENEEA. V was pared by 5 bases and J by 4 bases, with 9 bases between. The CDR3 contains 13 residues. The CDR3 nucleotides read TGTGCCAGCAGCCCGGGGAGATACAATGAGCAGTTCTTC. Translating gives CASSPGRYNEQFF.

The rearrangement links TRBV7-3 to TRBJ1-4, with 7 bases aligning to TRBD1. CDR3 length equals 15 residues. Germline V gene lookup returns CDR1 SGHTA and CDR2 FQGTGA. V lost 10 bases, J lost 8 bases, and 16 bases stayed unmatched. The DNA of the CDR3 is TGTGCCACCAAGATTACAGGGGCGCGATGGGAAAAACTGTTTTTT. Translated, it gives CATKITGARWEKLFF.

The CDR3 loop reads CATSEGGIENEQFF. The CDR3 coding sequence is TGTGCCACCAGTGAAGGCGGAATAGAAAATGAGCAGTTCTTC. The rearrangement uses TRBV24-1 and TRBJ2-1; D remains unclear. The CDR3 totals 14 residues. Germline V lookup: CDR1 KGHDR, CDR2 SFDVKD. V gave up 4 bases and J gave up 7 bases, with 13 bases separating them.

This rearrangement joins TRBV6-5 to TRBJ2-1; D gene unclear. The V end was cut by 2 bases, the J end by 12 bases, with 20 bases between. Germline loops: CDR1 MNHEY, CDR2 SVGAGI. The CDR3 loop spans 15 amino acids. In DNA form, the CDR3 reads TGTGCCAGCAGTTACACATTTTCCCGGGTTTCCGGGCAGTTCTTC. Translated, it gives CASSYTFSRVSGQFF.

CDR3 coding DNA: TGCGCCAGCAGCATCGACAGTCCGAACACCGGGGAGCTGTTTTTT. Translating gives CASSIDSPNTGELFF. This chain connects TRBV5-1 to TRBJ2-2; D is possibly TRBD1 (5 bases). Germline values: CDR1 SGHRS, CDR2 YFSETQ. There are 15 residues in the CDR3. The V end was cut by 4 bases, the J end by 0 bases, with 10 bases between. Full variable domain (outside the CDR3, taken from reference TRBV5-1 and TRBJ2-2): KAGVTQTPRYLIKTRGQQVTLSCSPISGHRSVSWYQQTPGQGLQFLFEYFSETQRNKGNFPGRFSGRQFSNSRSEMNVSTLELGDSALYLCASSIDSPNTGELFFGEGSRLTVL.

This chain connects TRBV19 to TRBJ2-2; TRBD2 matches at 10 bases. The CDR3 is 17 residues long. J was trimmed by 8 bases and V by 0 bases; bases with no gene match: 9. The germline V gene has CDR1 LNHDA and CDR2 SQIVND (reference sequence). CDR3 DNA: TGTGCCAGTAGTATAGAGAGGCTAGCGGGAGCTGGAGGGGAGCTGTTTTTT. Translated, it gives CASSIERLAGAGGELFF.

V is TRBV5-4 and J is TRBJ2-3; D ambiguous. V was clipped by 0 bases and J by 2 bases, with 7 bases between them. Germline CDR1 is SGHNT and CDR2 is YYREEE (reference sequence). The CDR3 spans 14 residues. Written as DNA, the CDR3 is TGTGCCAGCAGCTTGGGCCAGTTCACAGATACGCAGTATTTT. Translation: CASSLGQFTDTQYF.